This T cell receptor (beta chain) was sequenced for a study of neurological immune-mediated disorders. Regarding the study as a whole: There was no clinical or MRI feature that showed an association with the multiple sclerosis repertoire cluster. When the repertoires were grouped phylogenetically, those of 18 of the 34 multiple sclerosis patients came together in a single cluster of related CDR3 sequences, which points to a possible repertoire-level signature.

From germline, CDR1 is SGHRS and CDR2 YFSETQ. The V end was cut by 4 bases, the J end by 3 bases, with 2 bases between. This CDR3 contains 10 residues. Sequencing runs each generated in excess of 170 million TCR-beta sequences derived from 15-18 subjects. TCRdb re-called the 5' RACE reads through MiXCR, storing one row per CDR3 protein. The sample shows about 52,000 distinct CDR3 sequences, 3.8% of them seen only once. From 2 million PBMCs stored at -80 C, the unsorted libraries were generated. This clonotype occurred many times. Its antigen is unidentified. This sequence originates from a man in his 60s with multiple sclerosis. The sequencing input was PBMCs. The chain uses TRBV5-1 and TRBJ2-7, with unresolved D. As DNA, the CDR3 is TGCGCCAGCAGCGACTACGAGCAGTACTTC. Its protein product is CASSDYEQYF. The complete variable domain, with remaining parts taken from reference TRBV5-1 and TRBJ2-7, reads KAGVTQTPRYLIKTRGQQVTLSCSPISGHRSVSWYQQTPGQGLQFLFEYFSETQRNKGNFPGRFSGRQFSNSRSEMNVSTLELGDSALYLCASSDYEQYFGPGTRLTVT.